These 20 T cell receptor beta chains originate from one sample sequenced in a study of blood T cells in healthy people across ages. Primers used in a second PCR of about 6 to 11 cycles were a sample-barcoded 5' primer and a J-beta primer mix. TCRdb analysed the 5' RACE reads with MiXCR anew, one entry per CDR3 protein. The table shows some 890,000 distinct CDR3 sequences, with approximately 32% occurring only once. This sample also appeared in a second study, on T cells of mothers and their children.

Material for sequencing was blood. All receptors come from a woman between 35 and 50 years old in good health.

This clonotype was counted ten times or more. V usage is TRBV29-1 and J usage is TRBJ2-1; 9 bases agree with TRBD2. V lost 7 bases and J lost 5; bases outside the gene matches: 9. Germline assignment: CDR1 SQVTM and CDR2 ANQGSEA. The CDR3 covers 14 residues. CDR3 residues: CSASAGGLDNEQFF. CDR3 bases: TGCAGCGCCTCAGCGGGGGGACTCGACAATGAGCAGTTCTTC.

This clonotype was seen ten or more times. The J gene is TRBJ2-7, the V gene TRBV3-1; D may correspond to TRBD1 or TRBD2 (5 bases each). The CDR3 has 12 amino acids. V was cut by 1 base and J by 9 bases, with 10 bases left in between. Germline V gene sequence: CDR1 LGHDT, CDR2 YNNKEL (reference sequence). DNA for the CDR3: TGTGCCAGCAGCCAAGGGGGGTTGGGGCAGTACTTC. Amino acids: CASSQGGLGQYF.

The DNA of the CDR3 is TGTGCCAGCAGTTACTCAGGGACAAACGGGAACTATGGCTACACCTTC. It encodes CASSYSGTNGNYGYTF. The chain links TRBV6-6 to TRBJ1-2, with D tentatively TRBD1 (6 bases). Deletions cut 0 bases from V and 2 bases from J, with 13 bases between. Looked up from germline, CDR1 is MNHNY and CDR2 is SVGAGI (reference sequence). This CDR3 is 16 amino acids long.

Only one count was recorded for this clonotype. Possible read error: a much larger clone is one base away. The V and J genes are TRBV2 and TRBJ1-2; D unresolved. The CDR3 is 15 residues long. Trimming stripped 2 bases from V and 3 bases from J, with 13 bases between. Germline values: CDR1 SNHLY, CDR2 FYNNEI. CDR3: CASSETVLTYYGYTF. As DNA, the CDR3 is TGTGCCAGCAGTGAAACAGTACTAACTTACTATGGCTACACCTTC.

For this clonotype: Sequence at one end of the junction differs from germline and may be a read error. The chain combines TRBV5-1 with TRBJ2-3; 9 bases match TRBD2. The CDR3 extends over 16 amino acids. Germline V gives CDR1 SGHRS, CDR2 YFSETQ. CDR3 DNA: TGCGCCAGCAGCTTGAATAGCGGGGGTACAACAGATACGCACTATTTT. Protein sequence: CASSLNSGGTTDTHYF.

This chain uses TRBV27 with TRBJ1-2; TRBD1 agrees at 10 bases. Per germline, CDR1 MNHEY and CDR2 SMNVEV (reference sequence). V shed 0 bases, J shed 4 bases, and the junction held 17 bases outside the gene matches. The CDR3 runs to 20 residues. As DNA, the CDR3 is TGTGCCAGCAGTTTATCCCCCCTCCGGGACAGGGGACTTGTACCCTATGGCTACACCTTC. Protein product: CASSLSPLRDRGLVPYGYTF.

This clonotype has a handful of counts. It may be a read error: a sequence one base away is much more abundant. The chain links TRBV6-2 or TRBV6-3 to TRBJ2-7; maybe TRBD1 (5 bases). Germline CDR1 reads MNHEY; CDR2 reads SVGEGT. Trimming removed 8 bases at V and 1 base at J, with 15 bases between. This CDR3 region has 14 residues. CDR3: CASGRIDRSYEQYF. Here the CDR3 DNA reads TGTGCCAGCGGACGGATAGACAGATCCTACGAGCAGTACTTC.

This clonotype was found a few times. The chain employs TRBV28 and TRBJ1-2; D call uncertain. The germline CDR1 and CDR2 sequences are MDHEN and SYDVKM. The CDR3 has 12 amino acids. Trimming removed 5 bases at V and 8 bases at J, with 12 bases between. The CDR3 region is CASSPDRTGYTF. Written as DNA, the CDR3 is TGTGCCAGCAGTCCGGACCGGACGGGCTACACCTTC.

This clonotype was counted between two and nine times. The chain combines TRBV4-3 with TRBJ2-4; D may be TRBD1 (5 bases). V dropped 1 base and J dropped 1 base, with 8 bases sitting between them. Germline-derived CDR1 and CDR2 are LGHNA and YSLEER. The CDR3 sequence is 15 residues long. For the CDR3, the DNA is TGCGCCAGCAGCCAAGGTCAGGGCGCCAAAAACATTCAGTACTTC. It translates to CASSQGQGAKNIQYF.

This clonotype was seen a few times. In DNA form, the CDR3 reads TGCGCCAGCGGGACCTCGGGACAGAGCGAGCAGTACTTC. Encoded protein: CASGTSGQSEQYF. This sequence joins TRBV10-2 and TRBJ2-7, with 7 nucleotides matching TRBD1. From germline, CDR1 is WSHSY and CDR2 SAAADI. J lost 6 bases, V lost 8 bases, and 10 bases had no gene match. The CDR3 is 13 residues long.

This clonotype was seen a handful of times. The rearrangement uses TRBV6-5 and TRBJ1-1; the D gene is possibly TRBD1 (6 bases). The CDR3 is 13 residues long. Germline V gives CDR1 MNHEY, CDR2 SVGAGI. V lost 5 bases and J 8 bases, leaving 15 bases between the germline ends. Written as DNA, the CDR3 is TGTGCCAGCAGTCCCAGAAGACAGGCCGAAGCTTTCTTT. It codes for CASSPRRQAEAFF.

V is TRBV7-8 and J is TRBJ2-7, with TRBD2 matching over 14 bases. V was clipped by 1 base and J by 7 bases; unmatched bases: 3. This CDR3 region has 15 residues. Germline V CDR1 and CDR2: SGHVS, FQNEAQ. The CDR3 sequence: CASSLGLAGGGEQYF. The DNA of the CDR3 is TGTGCCAGCAGCTTAGGACTAGCGGGAGGGGGTGAGCAGTACTTC.

This clonotype turned up a few times. The chain combines TRBV5-1 with TRBJ1-5; D gene unclear. The CDR3 has 14 residues. In germline, CDR1 is SGHRS, CDR2 YFSETQ. V lost 0 bases, J lost 8 bases, and 12 bases lay in between. The CDR3 region is CASSLDLGREPQHF. The CDR3 DNA follows: TGCGCCAGCAGCTTGGATTTAGGTAGGGAGCCCCAGCATTTT.

The genes are TRBV29-1 and TRBJ2-1; D possibly uses TRBD1 or TRBD2 (5 bases each). There are 14 residues in the CDR3. Trimming pared 4 bases from V and 4 bases from J, leaving 14 bases between. Germline lookup yields CDR1 SQVTM and CDR2 ANQGSEA. DNA of the CDR3: TGCAGCGTTGTTGGGGGTGGAGCGTACAATGAGCAGTTCTTC. Its protein is CSVVGGGAYNEQFF.

In regard to this clonotype: This may stem from a read error, because a much larger clone lies one nucleotide away. V and J are TRBV7-3 and TRBJ2-3, with TRBD2 identical over 9 bases. The length of the CDR3 is 16 residues. Germline-derived CDR1 and CDR2 are SGHTA and FQGTGA. CDR3 in DNA: TGTGCCAGCAGCTTAACCCGCGGGGGGGGCACACATACGCAGTATTTT. Translation: CASSLTRGGGTHTQYF.

A few counts support this clonotype. J is TRBJ2-5 and V is TRBV7-2; 12 bases fit TRBD1. V dropped 0 bases and J dropped 5; count of bases not matched to a gene: 16. CDR1 and CDR2 (germline): SGHTA, FQGNSA. The CDR3 loop spans 20 amino acids. CDR3 loop: CASSLAVFIGTGGLLETQYF. CDR3 DNA: TGTGCCAGCAGCTTAGCGGTCTTTATTGGGACAGGGGGCTTATTGGAGACCCAGTACTTC.

This clonotype was observed a handful of times. This sequence joins TRBV11-3 and TRBJ2-3; maybe TRBD2 (6 bases). Germline V lookup: CDR1 SGHNT, CDR2 YENEEA. This CDR3 contains 17 residues. V lost 7 bases and J lost 6, with 26 bases in between. CDR3 loop: CASTSGGDQVPDDTQYF. The CDR3 DNA sequence: TGTGCCAGCACTTCCGGCGGGGACCAAGTCCCGGATGATACGCAGTATTTT.

The rearrangement links TRBV5-1 to TRBJ2-7; D might be TRBD2 (6 bases). Germline values: CDR1 SGHRS, CDR2 YFSETQ. Trimming cost V 2 bases and J 4 bases, with 16 bases left between them. The CDR3 covers 15 residues. The CDR3 bases are TGCGCCAGCAGCTTTTCTCCGGGAGCCGGTTACGAGCAGTACTTC. This encodes CASSFSPGAGYEQYF.

The V gene is TRBV28, the J gene TRBJ2-6; D is undetermined. V was pared by 6 bases and J by 4 bases, with 4 bases between. Germline CDR1 and CDR2: MDHEN and SYDVKM. The CDR3 totals 12 residues. The CDR3 DNA sequence: TGTGCCAGCAGACAGGGGGCCAACGTCCTGACTTTC. Its protein product is CASRQGANVLTF.

This clonotype occurred many times. The chain has TRBV10-3 and TRBJ1-2; 7 bases agree with TRBD1. This CDR3 comprises 13 residues. Trimming at V came to 11 bases and at J to 0 bases, leaving 6 bases not matched to a gene. The germline V gene has CDR1 ENHRY and CDR2 SYGVKD. For the CDR3, the DNA is TGTGCCCATACAGGGGATACTAACTATGGCTACACCTTC. Translated, it gives CAHTGDTNYGYTF.